The 7 T cell receptor beta chains below come from one sample, sequenced in a study of blood T cell repertoires in COVID-19. The repertoire was sequenced with immunoSEQ multiplex PCR; TCRdb's copy has only in-frame clones and lacks some. In the table there are tens of thousands of clones, 85% to 90% of which are singletons. The sequenced sample was peripheral blood. Receptor source: a human donor in a cohort sampled during active COVID-19.

The chain employs TRBV27 and TRBJ2-5, with D tentatively TRBD2 (5 bases). The CDR3 extends over 15 amino acids. The V gene's germline CDR1 is MNHEY and CDR2 SMNVEV (reference sequence). Trimming cost V 3 bases and J 0 bases, with 11 bases left between them. CDR3 DNA sequence: TGTGCCAGCAGTTTCGGCGGGCAGCACCAAGAGACCCAGTACTTC. The encoded protein is CASSFGGQHQETQYF.

This chain joins TRBV4-1 and TRBJ2-1; 9 bases are a match to TRBD2. Germline V gene sequence: CDR1 MGHRA, CDR2 YSYEKL. Trimming took 4 bases from V and 6 from J; bases not matched to a gene: 4. The CDR3 is 14 amino acids. The CDR3 sequence: CASSLREGRNEQFF. The DNA for the CDR3 is TGCGCCAGCAGCCTGCGGGAGGGCCGCAATGAGCAGTTCTTC.

This clone was detected once. The rearrangement joins TRBV5-8 to TRBJ2-7; unclear D gene. This CDR3 is 13 amino acids long. V lost 1 base and J 3 bases, leaving 8 bases between the germline ends. Germline V CDR1 and CDR2: SGHTS, YDEGEE. CDR3 DNA: TGTGCCAGCAGCTTGCCCACGGGCTACGAGCAGTACTTC. Translated, it gives CASSLPTGYEQYF.

The chain links TRBV29-1 to TRBJ1-2; 11 bases are a match to TRBD1. Germline trimming cut 7 bases from V and 8 bases from J; bases unmatched to any gene: 6. The CDR3 spans 12 residues. CDR1 and CDR2 (germline): SQVTM, ANQGSEA. CDR3: CSDWTGGRGYTF. As DNA, the CDR3 is TGCAGCGACTGGACAGGGGGCCGAGGCTACACCTTC.

The chain combines TRBV18 with TRBJ1-1; 10 positions agree with TRBD1. With 3 bases clipped from V and 3 bases from J, the junction kept 1 base outside the gene matches. Per the germline V gene, CDR1 is KGHSH and CDR2 is LQKENI. This CDR3 contains 14 residues. CDR3 amino acids: CASSPGQGYTEAFF. The CDR3, as DNA: TGTGCCAGCTCACCGGGACAGGGGTACACTGAAGCTTTCTTT.

This chain uses TRBV6-5 with TRBJ2-4, with D tentatively TRBD2 (7 bases). Trimming took off 7 bases at V and 4 bases at J, with 14 bases between the two ends. CDR1 and CDR2 from the germline V gene are MNHEY and SVGAGI. This CDR3 has 14 amino acids. This CDR3 is CASMGGGGKNIQYF. The DNA of the CDR3 is TGTGCCAGCATGGGAGGGGGAGGGAAAAACATTCAGTACTTC.

The chain links TRBV13 to TRBJ2-7; D might be TRBD2 (6 bases). CDR1 and CDR2 from the germline V gene are PRHDT and FYEKMQ (reference sequence). Trimming cost V 8 bases and J 1 base, with 18 bases left between them. The CDR3 has 15 amino acids. DNA of the CDR3: TGTGCCAGCGATCGCAGGCAGGGAGGTTCCTACGAGCAGTACTTC. Translated: CASDRRQGGSYEQYF.